Sequencing of this TCR beta chain was carried out in a study of patients and donors after allogeneic stem cell transplantation. TCRdb redid the calling of the RT-PCR reads with MiXCR, one entry per CDR3 protein. This sample has about 960,000 distinct CDR3 sequences, with roughly 18% found just once. V was pared by 3 bases and J by 7 bases, with 8 bases between. CDR3 length: 12 amino acids. This clonotype showed up many times. Sequences were obtained from blood, either unsorted or a sorted T cell fraction (not recorded which). This sequence was found in a human donor who was either an allogeneic HSCT recipient or a stem cell or donor lymphocyte infusion donor (not recorded which). It is not recorded whose cells these are; they may come from a transplant donor. V and J are TRBV12-3 or TRBV12-4 and TRBJ2-3; D is uncertain. CDR3 sequence: CASSLRRHTQYF. CDR3 DNA sequence: TGTGCCAGCAGTTTGCGGCGGCATACGCAGTATTTT.